These T cell receptor beta chains were read from a single sample in a study of cytomegalovirus exposure and HLA in healthy donors. TCRdb keeps only in-frame clones here, not all; method: immunoSEQ multiplex PCR. The sample records under 150,000 clones, roughly 79% being singletons. The sequencing sample was made of PBMCs. The receptors derive from a man younger than 35 in good health and CMV-seronegative. Both conserved end residues are part of each CDR3. D genes are given only for firm matches. Clone size is shown for a subset of rows, as once, few, many or a class of expanded clone.

d_call j_call clone_size v_call cdr3_aa cdr3_nt
. TRBJ1-5 . TRBV10-3 CAISETVHPRSNQPQHF TGTGCCATCAGTGAGACCGTCCATCCGAGGAGCAATCAGCCCCAGCATTTT
. TRBJ1-5 . TRBV27 CASSFSGQPQHF TGTGCCAGCAGTTTTTCCGGTCAGCCCCAGCATTTT
. TRBJ2-2 . TRBV19 CASRGPYTGELFF TGTGCCAGTAGGGGGCCTTACACCGGGGAGCTGTTTTTT
TRBD1 TRBJ1-2 . TRBV27 CASSLRTGSGYTF TGTGCCAGCAGTTTACGGACAGGGAGTGGCTACACCTTC
. TRBJ1-1 . TRBV25-1 CASSEFGQTMNTEAFF TGTGCCAGCAGTGAATTTGGGCAGACCATGAACACTGAAGCTTTCTTT
. TRBJ2-6 . TRBV7-9 CASSLARDTSGANVLTF TGTGCCAGCAGCTTAGCCCGGGACACCTCTGGGGCCAACGTCCTGACTTTC
TRBD2 TRBJ2-2 . TRBV4-1 CASSQWAASGARSYTGELFF TGCGCCAGCAGCCAATGGGCGGCTAGCGGGGCGCGGAGCTACACCGGGGAGCTGTTTTTT
. TRBJ2-1 . TRBV5-6 CASSGGLLVLSYNEQFF TGTGCCAGCTCAGGGGGACTCCTCGTCCTCTCCTACAATGAGCAGTTCTTC
. TRBJ2-7 . TRBV6-5 CASSYSETAGAYEQYF TGTGCCAGCAGTTACTCGGAAACAGCCGGGGCCTACGAGCAGTACTTC
. TRBJ1-5 once TRBV30 CAWSVPRGRRNQPQHF TGTGCCTGGAGTGTACCAAGGGGCCGTCGCAATCAGCCCCAGCATTTT
. TRBJ2-3 . TRBV10-3 CAIEDSSRTDTQYF TGTGCCATAGAGGACAGCTCGAGGACAGATACGCAGTATTTT
TRBD1 TRBJ1-6 . TRBV6-1 CASSARTGANSPLHF TGTGCCAGCAGTGCCCGGACAGGGGCTAATTCACCCCTCCACTTT
. TRBJ1-1 . TRBV4-3 CASSQDTGLNTEAFF TGCGCCAGCAGCCAAGATACAGGCCTGAACACTGAAGCTTTCTTT
TRBD2 TRBJ2-5 . TRBV7-9 CASSRLGAGGEETQYF TGTGCCAGCAGCCGACTGGGGGCGGGGGGGGAAGAGACCCAGTACTTC
TRBD1 TRBJ1-4 . TRBV2 CASRSGTGNEKLFF TGTGCCAGCAGATCCGGGACAGGGAATGAAAAACTGTTTTTT